Below, 2 T cell receptor beta chains from the same sample are listed, as sequenced in a study of T cell responses to AZD1222 COVID-19 vaccine. Generated by immunoSEQ multiplex PCR, the TCRdb table keeps only in-frame clones and is missing some. In the table there are about 150,000 clones, roughly nine tenths of which are singletons. The specimen was peripheral blood, collected 28 days after the second AZD1222 dose. The receptors here all came from an adult who received the AZD1222 COVID-19 vaccine.

The V and J genes are TRBV3-1 (or the pseudogene TRBV3-2) and TRBJ1-2; no firm D call. Germline-derived CDR1 and CDR2 are LGHDT and YNNKEL (reference sequence). V was cut by 0 bases and J by 5 bases, with 13 bases left in between. This CDR3 is 15 amino acids long. The DNA of the CDR3 is TGTGCCAGCAGCCAAGATATGGTTCCACGTTATGGCTACACCTTC. The encoded protein is CASSQDMVPRYGYTF.

The V gene is TRBV18, the J gene TRBJ1-1; TRBD1 aligns across 7 bases. J lost 2 bases, V lost 5 bases, and 5 bases had no gene match. CDR1 is KGHSH and CDR2 is LQKENI in the germline V gene. There are 14 residues in the CDR3. In nucleotides, the CDR3 is TGTGCCAGCTCAGAGAGGACAGGAAACACTGAAGCTTTCTTT. This translates into CASSERTGNTEAFF.